These 12 T cell receptor beta chains were all obtained from the same sample, sequenced in a study of PD-1 blockade in classical Hodgkin lymphoma. Libraries were prepared by immunoSEQ multiplex PCR; TCRdb keeps only in-frame clonotypes and omits some of them. The top ten clones hold 13% to 15% of a sample with about 9,100 clones, 92% of them seen once. Every patient was affected by relapse after autologous stem cell transplantation, while exposure to brentuximab vedotin was not uniform. Sequenced material: peripheral blood mononuclear cells (PBMCs), taken at baseline. These receptors originate from a human donor with classical Hodgkin lymphoma.

The rearrangement links TRBV7-2 to TRBJ2-7; no clear D gene. CDR1 is SGHTA and CDR2 is FQGNSA in the germline V gene. This CDR3 region has 12 residues. The V end lost 2 bases, the J end lost 4 bases, and 6 bases lay between the germline ends. CDR3 amino acids: CASSLLEYEQYF. The CDR3 nucleotides read TGTGCCAGCAGCTTATTGGAATACGAGCAGTACTTC. The complete variable domain, with remaining parts taken from reference TRBV7-2 and TRBJ2-7, reads GAGVSQSPSNKVTEKGKDVELRCDPISGHTALYWYRQSLGQGLEFLIYFQGNSAPDKSGLPSDRFSAERTGGSVSTLTIQRTQQEDSAVYLCASSLLEYEQYFGPGTRLTVT.

The chain combines TRBV10-3 with TRBJ2-7; 14 bases are a match to TRBD2. There are 18 residues in the CDR3. The V segment lost 3 bases and the J segment 0 bases; nucleotides outside the gene matches: 7. Germline V gives CDR1 ENHRY, CDR2 SYGVKD. The CDR3 sequence is CAISDGGLAGGFSYEQYF. CDR3 nucleotide sequence: TGTGCCATCAGTGACGGAGGACTAGCGGGAGGATTCTCCTACGAGCAGTACTTC.

In regard to this clone: One end of the junction is discordant with germline, which a read error may explain. V is TRBV7-7 and J is TRBJ2-2; TRBD1 matches 8 bases. CDR1 SSHAT and CDR2 FNYEAQ come from the germline V gene (reference sequence). This CDR3 contains 17 residues. The DNA for the CDR3 is TGTGCTAGCAGCTTAGGACAGGGAGGCCCGAACACCGGGGAGCTGTTTTTT. It is translated as CASSLGQGGPNTGELFF.

This clone was detected only once. V is TRBV7-9 and J is TRBJ2-3; 7 bases map to TRBD2. V lost 5 bases and J lost 5; bases outside the gene matches: 19. Germline lookup yields CDR1 SEHNR and CDR2 FQNEAQ (reference sequence). The CDR3 runs 18 residues. The CDR3 loop is CASSPANGGSNSLDTQYF. CDR3 coding DNA: TGTGCCAGCAGCCCCGCAAATGGCGGGAGTAACTCATTAGATACGCAGTATTTT. Together with reference TRBV7-9 and TRBJ2-3, the CDR3 gives the full variable domain: DTGVSQNPRHKITKRGQNVTFRCDPISEHNRLYWYRQTLGQGPEFLTYFQNEAQLEKSRLLSDRFSAERPKGSFSTLEIQRTEQGDSAMYLCASSPANGGSNSLDTQYFGPGTRLTVL.

J is TRBJ1-3 and V is TRBV2, with 7 bases lining up with TRBD1. The V segment lost 1 base and the J segment 7 bases; nucleotides outside the gene matches: 7. The CDR3 totals 15 residues. Germline CDR1 SNHLY, CDR2 FYNNEI. The CDR3 coding sequence is TGTGCCAGCAGTGAAGACAGGGGAGGAAGGAACACCATATATTTT. Protein sequence: CASSEDRGGRNTIYF.

This clone has a single count. V is TRBV5-4 and J is TRBJ2-5; possible D gene TRBD2, 6 bases. The J call is uncertain, as TRBJ2-7 better fits the DNA end. The CDR3 sequence is 15 residues long. The germline CDR1 and CDR2 sequences are SGHNT and YYREEE (reference sequence). CDR3 protein: CASSLVTGANYEQYF. In DNA form, the CDR3 reads TGTGCCAGCAGCTTGGTTACGGGAGCTAACTACGAGCAGTACTTC.

This chain uses TRBV18 with TRBJ2-1, with D possibly being TRBD1 or TRBD2 (5 bases each). CDR3 length: 13 residues. V lost 8 bases, J lost 5 bases, and 13 bases lay in between. Germline CDR1 and CDR2: KGHSH and LQKENI. CDR3 nucleotide sequence: TGTGCCAGCCGGGGACCCTCACACAATGAGCAGTTCTTC. Amino acids: CASRGPSHNEQFF.

Comment on this clone: Relative to the germline gene, one junction end is altered; a read error may explain this. The sample holds other DNA sequences that translate to the same CDR3. V and J are TRBV5-4 and TRBJ1-4; D gene unclear. CDR3 length: 15 residues. In germline, CDR1 is SGHNT, CDR2 YYREEE (reference sequence). The CDR3 loop is CASSEQSGLREKLFF. CDR3 coding DNA: TGCGCCAGCAGCGAGCAGTCGGGTTTAAGGGAAAAACTGTTTTTT.

The chain recombines TRBV6-6 with TRBJ1-5, with TRBD1 matching 7 bases. V trimming: 8 bases; J trimming: 7 bases; junction bases outside the gene matches: 14. CDR1 is MNHNY and CDR2 is SVGAGI in the germline V gene (reference sequence). The CDR3 runs 15 residues. The CDR3 loop is CASDLRTGGSQPQHF. The CDR3 nucleotides read TGTGCCAGCGATCTCCGGACAGGCGGGAGCCAGCCCCAGCATTTT.

The V and J genes are TRBV5-1 and TRBJ1-2; D gene unclear. CDR3 size: 15 residues. CDR1 is SGHRS and CDR2 is YFSETQ in the germline V gene. V was pared by 0 bases and J by 2 bases, with 11 bases between. CDR3 region: CASSLASVGNYGYTF. CDR3 sequence (DNA): TGCGCCAGCAGCTTGGCCAGTGTCGGAAACTATGGCTACACCTTC.

The chain is built from TRBV27 and TRBJ2-7; D gene ambiguous. Germline V gene lookup returns CDR1 MNHEY and CDR2 SMNVEV (reference sequence). V lost 6 bases to trimming and J lost 3 bases, with 18 bases between them. The CDR3 sequence is 15 residues long. The CDR3 coding sequence is TGTGCCAGCAGCAGTATCCAATCCTTCGGCTACGAGCAGTACTTC. Its protein product is CASSSIQSFGYEQYF.

The gene calls are TRBV6-5 and TRBJ2-7; no clear D gene. V was shortened by 2 bases and J by 2 bases, with 7 bases between the two germline ends. The germline CDR1 and CDR2 sequences are MNHEY and SVGAGI. The CDR3 loop spans 13 amino acids. CDR3 loop: CASSYGNPYEQYF. The CDR3 DNA reads TGTGCCAGCAGTTACGGGAACCCCTACGAGCAGTACTTC.